This TCR beta chain was sequenced during a study of T cells in Graves' hyperthyroidism and ophthalmopathy. Diagnosis rested on symptoms, serum thyroxine and TRAb, thyroid ultrasound, and orbital computed tomography. From RNA transcripts, TCR beta CDR3 regions were amplified. RT-PCR in the first round (using the HTBI primer set) targeted the TCR CDR3. TCRdb re-analysed the multiplex PCR reads in MiXCR, keeping a single row per CDR3 protein. This table holds hundreds of thousands of distinct CDR3 sequences, about 15% found once. Trimming stripped 2 bases from V and 11 bases from J, with 7 bases between. The CDR3 is 11 amino acids. Per germline, CDR1 MNHEY and CDR2 SVGEGT.

The gene calls are TRBV6-2 or TRBV6-3 and TRBJ2-1; D gene uncertain. The TCR comes from a woman in her 30s with Graves' hyperthyroidism that later progressed to Graves' ophthalmopathy. Sequencing was performed on blood. CDR3 nucleotides: TGTGCCAGCAGTTACCTAGGGCAGCAGTTCTTC. Its translation is CASSYLGQQFF.